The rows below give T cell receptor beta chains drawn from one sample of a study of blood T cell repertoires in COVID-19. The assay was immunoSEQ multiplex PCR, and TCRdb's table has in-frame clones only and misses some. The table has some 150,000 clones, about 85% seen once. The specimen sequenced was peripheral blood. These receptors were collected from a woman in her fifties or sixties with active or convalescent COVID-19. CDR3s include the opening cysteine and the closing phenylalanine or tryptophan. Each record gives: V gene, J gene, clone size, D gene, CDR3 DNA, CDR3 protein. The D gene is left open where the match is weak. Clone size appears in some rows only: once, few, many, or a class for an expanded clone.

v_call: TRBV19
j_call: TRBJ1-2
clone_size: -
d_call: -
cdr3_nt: TGTGCCAGTAGTATCAGGGCGAAAAGTCCCCTAGATGGCTACACCTTC
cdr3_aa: CASSIRAKSPLDGYTF

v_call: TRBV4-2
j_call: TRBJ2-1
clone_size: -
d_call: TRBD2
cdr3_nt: TGTGCCAGCAGCCTTTGGGCTAGCGGGGGCTACAATGAGCAGTTCTTC
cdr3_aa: CASSLWASGGYNEQFF

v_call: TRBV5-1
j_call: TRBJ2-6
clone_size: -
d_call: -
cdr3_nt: TGCGCCAGCAGCGAACAGCTTGGGGCCAACGTCCTGACTTTC
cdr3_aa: CASSEQLGANVLTF

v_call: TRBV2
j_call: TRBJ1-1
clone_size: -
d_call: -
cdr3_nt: TGTGCCAGCAGTGAAGATATGAACACTGAAGCTTTCTTT
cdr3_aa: CASSEDMNTEAFF

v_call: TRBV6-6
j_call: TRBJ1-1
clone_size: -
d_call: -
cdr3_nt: TGTGCCAGCAGATTGGAACCCCCGGGCACTGAAGCTTTCTTT
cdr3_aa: CASRLEPPGTEAFF

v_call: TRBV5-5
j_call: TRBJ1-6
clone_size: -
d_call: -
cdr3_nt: TGTGCCAGCAGCCCCGCCGTGCAGGGCACAGACTATAATTCACCCCTCCACTTT
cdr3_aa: CASSPAVQGTDYNSPLHF

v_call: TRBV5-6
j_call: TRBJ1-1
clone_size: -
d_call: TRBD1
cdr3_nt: TGTGCCAGCAGCCGGAGACAGGGTAGGATGAACACTGAAGCTTTCTTT
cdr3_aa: CASSRRQGRMNTEAFF

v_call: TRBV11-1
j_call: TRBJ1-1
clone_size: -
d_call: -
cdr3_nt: TGTGCCAGCAGCTTAGGTTGGGGAGCGACCGAAGCTTTCTTT
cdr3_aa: CASSLGWGATEAFF

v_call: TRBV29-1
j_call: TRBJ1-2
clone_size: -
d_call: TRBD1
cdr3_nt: TGCAGCGTGGGACAGCCTTATGGCTACACCTTC
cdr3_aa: CSVGQPYGYTF

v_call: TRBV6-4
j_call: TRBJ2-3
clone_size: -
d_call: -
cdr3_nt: TGTGCCAGCAGCCACTCCCCGACAGTGCTACACACAGATACGCAGTATTTT
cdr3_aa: CASSHSPTVLHTDTQYF

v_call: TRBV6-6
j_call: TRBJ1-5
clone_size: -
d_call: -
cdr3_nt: TGTGCCAGCAGTTACTCGGGGCAGAATCAGCCCCAGCATTTT
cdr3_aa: CASSYSGQNQPQHF

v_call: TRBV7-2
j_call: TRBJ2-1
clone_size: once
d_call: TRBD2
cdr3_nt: TGTGCCAGCAGCCCCGGGGCGGGGGGCCTATACAATGAGCAGTTCTTC
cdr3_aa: CASSPGAGGLYNEQFF

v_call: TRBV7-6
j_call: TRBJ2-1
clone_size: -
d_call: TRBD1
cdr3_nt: TGTGCCAGCAGCCACAGGGGGCCCTCCTACAATGAGCAGTTCTTC
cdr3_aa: CASSHRGPSYNEQFF